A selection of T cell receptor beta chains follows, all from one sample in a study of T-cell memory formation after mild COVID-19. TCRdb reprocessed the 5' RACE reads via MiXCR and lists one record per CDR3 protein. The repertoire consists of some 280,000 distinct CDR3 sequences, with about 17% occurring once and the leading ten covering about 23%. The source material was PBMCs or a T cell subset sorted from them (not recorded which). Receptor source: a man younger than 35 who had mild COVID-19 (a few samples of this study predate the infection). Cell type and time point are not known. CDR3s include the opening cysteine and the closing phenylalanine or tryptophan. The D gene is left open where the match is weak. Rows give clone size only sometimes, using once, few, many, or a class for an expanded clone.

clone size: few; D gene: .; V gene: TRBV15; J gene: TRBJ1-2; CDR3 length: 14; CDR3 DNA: TGTGCCACCAGCAGAGGGTTCGGGGGAGGTGGCTACACCTTC; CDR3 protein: CATSRGFGGGGYTF
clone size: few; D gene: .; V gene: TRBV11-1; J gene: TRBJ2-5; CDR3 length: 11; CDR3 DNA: TGTGCCAGCAGCGCTGTAGAGACCCAGTACTTC; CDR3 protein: CASSAVETQYF
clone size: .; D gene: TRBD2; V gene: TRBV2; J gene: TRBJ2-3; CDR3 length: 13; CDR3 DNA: TGTGCCACAGCGGGGGGCCACACAGATACGCAGTATTTT; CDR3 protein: CATAGGHTDTQYF
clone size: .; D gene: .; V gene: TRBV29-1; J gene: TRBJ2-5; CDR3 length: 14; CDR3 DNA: TGCAGCGTTGTATCGCCAGGGATTGGCGGGACCCAGTACTTC; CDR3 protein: CSVVSPGIGGTQYF
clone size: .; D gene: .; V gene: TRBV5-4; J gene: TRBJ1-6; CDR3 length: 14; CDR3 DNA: TGTGCCAGCAGCCCCCGGGATCCAGGTTCACCCCTCCACTTT; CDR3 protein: CASSPRDPGSPLHF
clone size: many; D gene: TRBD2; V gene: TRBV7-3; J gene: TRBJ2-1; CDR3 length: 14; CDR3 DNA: TGTGCCAGCACGGCGGGGGGCTCCTACAATGAGCAGTTCTTC; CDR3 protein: CASTAGGSYNEQFF
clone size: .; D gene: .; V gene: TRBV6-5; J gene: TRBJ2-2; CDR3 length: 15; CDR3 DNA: TGTGCCAGCAGTTACTCGGGACAGAACACCGGGGAGCTGTTTTTT; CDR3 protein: CASSYSGQNTGELFF
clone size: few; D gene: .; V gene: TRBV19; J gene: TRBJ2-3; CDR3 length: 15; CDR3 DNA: TGTGCCACTAGAGCCGAGTTTCGTGGCACAGATACGCAGTATTTT; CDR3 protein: CATRAEFRGTDTQYF
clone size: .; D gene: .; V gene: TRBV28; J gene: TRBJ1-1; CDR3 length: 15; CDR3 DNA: TGTGCCAGCAGTCCCACCCGGGCCGTCAACACTGAAGCTTTCTTT; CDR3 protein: CASSPTRAVNTEAFF
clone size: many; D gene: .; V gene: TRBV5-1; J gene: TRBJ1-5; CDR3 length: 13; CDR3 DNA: TGCGCCAGCAGCTTGTCAGGGGCTCAGCCCCAGCATTTT; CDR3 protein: CASSLSGAQPQHF
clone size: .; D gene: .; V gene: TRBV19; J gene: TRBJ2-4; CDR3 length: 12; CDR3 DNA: TGTGCCAGTAGCGCAAGGGAAAACATTCAGTACTTC; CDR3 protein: CASSARENIQYF
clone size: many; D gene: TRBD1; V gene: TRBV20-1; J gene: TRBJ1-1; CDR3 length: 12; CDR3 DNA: TGCAGTGTTCGGACAGGGAACACTGAAGCTTTCTTT; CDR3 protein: CSVRTGNTEAFF
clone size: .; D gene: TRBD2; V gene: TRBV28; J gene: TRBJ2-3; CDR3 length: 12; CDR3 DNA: TGTGCCAGCCGGGGAGGGGCAGATACGCAGTATTTT; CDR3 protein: CASRGGADTQYF
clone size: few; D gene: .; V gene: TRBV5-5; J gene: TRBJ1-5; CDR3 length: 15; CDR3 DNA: TGTGCCAGCAGCTGGGAGTTTTATAGCAATCAGCCCCAGCATTTT; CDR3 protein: CASSWEFYSNQPQHF
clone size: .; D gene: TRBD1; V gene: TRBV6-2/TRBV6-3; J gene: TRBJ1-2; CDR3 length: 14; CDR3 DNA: TGTGCCAGCAGTTACGGAGCGACAGGGTATGGCTACACCTTC; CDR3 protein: CASSYGATGYGYTF
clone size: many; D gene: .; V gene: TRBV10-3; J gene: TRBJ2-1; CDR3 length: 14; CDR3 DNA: TGTGCCATCAGTGAGTCAACCTCCTACAATGAGCAGTTCTTC; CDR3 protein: CAISESTSYNEQFF